The clone carrying this T cell receptor (beta chain) showed up just a few times. These data come from a study of T-cell memory formation after mild COVID-19. Researchers used 5'RACE with constant-segment primers to make TCR alpha and TCR beta cDNA libraries that carry sample barcodes and UMIs. One entry per CDR3 protein results from TCRdb running MiXCR on the 5' RACE reads. The sample holds 550,000 to 700,000 distinct CDR3 sequences, around 16% seen once. The CDR3 length is 14 residues. Trimming took off 4 bases at V and 5 bases at J, with 15 bases between the two ends. The germline V gene has CDR1 SGHRS and CDR2 YFSETQ.

The chain couples TRBV5-1 to TRBJ1-2; D uncertain. The clonotype originates from an adult woman who had mild COVID-19 (a few samples of this study predate the infection). Cell type and time point are not known. Sequenced: PBMCs or a T cell subset sorted from them (not recorded which). Here the CDR3 reads CASSPISDGYGYTF. The CDR3 nucleotides read TGCGCCAGCAGCCCCATTTCAGATGGATATGGCTACACCTTC.